The T cell receptor beta chain described here comes from a study of blood T cell repertoires in COVID-19. As for the study in general: Samples of COVID-19 (acute and convalescent) were obtained from the United States, Italy and Spain.

Followed over time, Seattle patients had been enrolled while infection was active. As handled by the study authors: Amplified reference gene primers provided the basis for estimating nucleated cell counts. The protocol was immunoSEQ multiplex PCR, while the TCRdb copy is restricted to in-frame clones and leaves out a portion. V, J and clone size derive from that table, while D and trimming were established from the DNA sequence. The sample lists roughly 150,000 clones, around 84% occurring once. J gave up 0 bases and V 2 bases, and 7 bases lay outside the gene matches. Germline V lookup: CDR1 LGHNT, CDR2 FRNRAP. This CDR3 contains 18 residues.

The genes are TRBV12-5 and TRBJ2-1, with 10 nucleotides matching TRBD2. This TCR was recovered from a woman aged 50 to 65 with COVID-19, enrolled during active disease. The sequencing sample was made of peripheral blood. The CDR3 reads CASGLQTSGEGSYNEQFF. CDR3 nucleotides: TGTGCTAGTGGTTTGCAAACTAGCGGGGAAGGCTCCTACAATGAGCAGTTCTTC.